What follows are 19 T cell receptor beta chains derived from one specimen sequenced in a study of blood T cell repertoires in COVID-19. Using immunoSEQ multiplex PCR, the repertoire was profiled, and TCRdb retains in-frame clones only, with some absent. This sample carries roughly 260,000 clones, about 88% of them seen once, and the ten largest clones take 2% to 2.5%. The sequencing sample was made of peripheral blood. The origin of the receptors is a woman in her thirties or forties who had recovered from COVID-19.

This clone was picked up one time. CDR3 in amino acids: CSASWSDRGNTEAFF. The CDR3 bases are TGCAGTGCTAGTTGGTCGGACAGGGGCAACACTGAAGCTTTCTTT. The chain is built from TRBV20-1 and TRBJ1-1; TRBD1 matches 9 bases. Germline V gene data show CDR1 as DFQATT and CDR2 as SNEGSKA (reference sequence). The CDR3 is 15 residues long. V shed 3 bases and J 2 bases; nucleotides not matched to a gene: 7.

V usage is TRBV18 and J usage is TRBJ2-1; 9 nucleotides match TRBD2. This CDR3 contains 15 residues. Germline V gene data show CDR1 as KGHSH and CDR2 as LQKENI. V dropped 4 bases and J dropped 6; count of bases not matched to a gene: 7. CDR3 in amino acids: CASSRSSGVGNEQFF. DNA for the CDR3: TGTGCCAGCTCACGTTCTAGCGGGGTGGGCAATGAGCAGTTCTTC.

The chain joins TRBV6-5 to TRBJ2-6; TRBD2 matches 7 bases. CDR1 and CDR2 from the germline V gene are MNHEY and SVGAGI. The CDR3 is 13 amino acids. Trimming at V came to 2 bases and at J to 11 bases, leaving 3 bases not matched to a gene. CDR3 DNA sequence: TGTGCCAGCAGTTACAACCGGGGGGACGTCCTGACTTTC. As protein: CASSYNRGDVLTF.

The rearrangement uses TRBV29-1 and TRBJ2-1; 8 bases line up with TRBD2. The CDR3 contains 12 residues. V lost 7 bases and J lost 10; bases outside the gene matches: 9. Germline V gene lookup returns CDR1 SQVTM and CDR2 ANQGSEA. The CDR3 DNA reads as TGCAGCGCCGGGAGGGAGGGCTTAGAGCAGTTCTTC. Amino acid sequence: CSAGREGLEQFF.

The CDR3 nucleotides are TGCGCCACTACAGGATGCGTGGGTGCCATGTACGAGCAGTACTTC. Encoded protein: CATTGCVGAMYEQYF. The J gene is TRBJ2-7, the V gene TRBV10-1; weak D call: TRBD1 (5 bases). The CDR3 covers 15 residues. Germline V gene lookup returns CDR1 WNHNN and CDR2 SYGVQD (reference sequence). V was trimmed by 10 bases and J by 4 bases, leaving 23 bases between them.

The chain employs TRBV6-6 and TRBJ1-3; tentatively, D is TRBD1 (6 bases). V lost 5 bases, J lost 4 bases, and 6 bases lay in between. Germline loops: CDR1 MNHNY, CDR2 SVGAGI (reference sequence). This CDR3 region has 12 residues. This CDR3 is CASSGQGNTIYF. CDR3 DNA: TGTGCCAGCAGTGGACAGGGAAACACCATATATTTT.

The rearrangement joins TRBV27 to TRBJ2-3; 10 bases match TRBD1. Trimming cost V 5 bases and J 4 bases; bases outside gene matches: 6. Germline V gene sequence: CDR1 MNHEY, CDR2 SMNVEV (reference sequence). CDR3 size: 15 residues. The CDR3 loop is CASSLRQGASDTQYF. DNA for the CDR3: TGTGCCAGCAGTCTCCGACAGGGGGCGTCAGATACGCAGTATTTT.

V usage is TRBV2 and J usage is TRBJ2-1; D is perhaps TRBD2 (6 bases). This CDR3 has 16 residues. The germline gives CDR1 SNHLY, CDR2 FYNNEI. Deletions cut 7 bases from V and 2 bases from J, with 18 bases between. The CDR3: CASKPTGTLTYNEQFF. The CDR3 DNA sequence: TGTGCCAGCAAGCCGACCGGGACTTTGACCTACAATGAGCAGTTCTTC.

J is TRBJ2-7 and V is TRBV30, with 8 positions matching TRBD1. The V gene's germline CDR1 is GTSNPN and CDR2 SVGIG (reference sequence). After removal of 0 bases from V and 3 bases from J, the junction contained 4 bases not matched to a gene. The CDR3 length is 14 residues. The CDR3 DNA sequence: TGTGCCTGGAGTGTATGGGGGACAGGCTACGAGCAGTACTTC. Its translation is CAWSVWGTGYEQYF. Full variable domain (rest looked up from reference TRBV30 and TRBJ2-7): SQTIHQWPATLVQPVGSPLSLECTVEGTSNPNLYWYRQAAGRGLQLLFYSVGIGQISSEVPQNLSASRPQDRQFILSSKKLLLSDSGFYLCAWSVWGTGYEQYFGPGTRLTVT.

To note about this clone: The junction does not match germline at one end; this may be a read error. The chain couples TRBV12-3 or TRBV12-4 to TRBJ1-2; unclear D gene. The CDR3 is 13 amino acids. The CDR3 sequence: CASSLEDSLLQYF. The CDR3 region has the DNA TGTGCCAGCAGTTTAGAGGATTCACTATTACAATACTTC.

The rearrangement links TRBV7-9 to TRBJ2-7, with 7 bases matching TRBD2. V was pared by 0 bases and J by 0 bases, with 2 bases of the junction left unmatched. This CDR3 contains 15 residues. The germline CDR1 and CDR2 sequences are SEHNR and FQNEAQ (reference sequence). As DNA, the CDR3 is TGTGCCAGCAGCTTAGCGCGGGGGAGCTCCTACGAGCAGTACTTC. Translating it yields CASSLARGSSYEQYF.

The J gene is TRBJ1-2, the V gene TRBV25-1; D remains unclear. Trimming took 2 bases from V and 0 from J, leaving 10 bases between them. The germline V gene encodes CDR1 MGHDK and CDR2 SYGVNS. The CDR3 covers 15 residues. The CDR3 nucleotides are TGTGCCAGCAGTGAAAGCGGGATACCTAACTATGGCTACACCTTC. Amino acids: CASSESGIPNYGYTF.

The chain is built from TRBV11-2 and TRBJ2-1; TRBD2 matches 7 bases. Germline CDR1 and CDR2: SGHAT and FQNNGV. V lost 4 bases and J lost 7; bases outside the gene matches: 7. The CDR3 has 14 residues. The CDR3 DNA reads TGTGCCAGCAGCTCCCCCGGGGAGGGGAATGAGCAGTTCTTC. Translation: CASSSPGEGNEQFF.

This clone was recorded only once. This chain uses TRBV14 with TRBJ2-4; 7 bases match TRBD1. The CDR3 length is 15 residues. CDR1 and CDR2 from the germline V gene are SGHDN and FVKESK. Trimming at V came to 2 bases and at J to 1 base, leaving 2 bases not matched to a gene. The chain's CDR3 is CASSQPTGAKNIQYF. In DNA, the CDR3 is TGTGCCAGCAGCCAACCGACAGGGGCCAAAAACATTCAGTACTTC. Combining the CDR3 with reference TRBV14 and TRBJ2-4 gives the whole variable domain EAGVTQFPSHSVIEKGQTVTLRCDPISGHDNLYWYRRVMGKEIKFLLHFVKESKQDESGMPNNRFLAERTGGTYSTLKVQPAELEDSGVYFCASSQPTGAKNIQYFGAGTRLSVL.

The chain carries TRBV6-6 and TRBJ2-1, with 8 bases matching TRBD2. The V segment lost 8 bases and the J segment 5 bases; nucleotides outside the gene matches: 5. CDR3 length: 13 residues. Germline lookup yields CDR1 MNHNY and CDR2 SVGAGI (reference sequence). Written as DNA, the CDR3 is TGTGCCAGCGAACGGGGGGGGGACAATGAGCAGTTCTTC. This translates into CASERGGDNEQFF.

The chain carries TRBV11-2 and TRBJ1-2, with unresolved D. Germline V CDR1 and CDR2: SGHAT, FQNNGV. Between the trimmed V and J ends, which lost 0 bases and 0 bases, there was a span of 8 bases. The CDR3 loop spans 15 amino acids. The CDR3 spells CASSLDRSTNYGYTF. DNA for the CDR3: TGTGCCAGCAGCTTAGATCGGTCTACTAACTATGGCTACACCTTC.

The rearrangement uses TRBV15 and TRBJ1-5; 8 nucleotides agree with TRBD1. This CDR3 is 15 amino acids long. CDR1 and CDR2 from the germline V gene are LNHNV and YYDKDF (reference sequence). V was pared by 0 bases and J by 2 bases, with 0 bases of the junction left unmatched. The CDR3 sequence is CATSREDRGNQPQHF. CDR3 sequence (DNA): TGTGCCACCAGCAGAGAGGACAGGGGCAATCAGCCCCAGCATTTT. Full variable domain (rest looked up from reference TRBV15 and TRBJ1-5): DAMVIQNPRYQVTQFGKPVTLSCSQTLNHNVMYWYQQKSSQAPKLLFHYYDKDFNNEADTPDNFQSRRPNTSFCFLDIRSPGLGDTAMYLCATSREDRGNQPQHFGDGTRLSIL.

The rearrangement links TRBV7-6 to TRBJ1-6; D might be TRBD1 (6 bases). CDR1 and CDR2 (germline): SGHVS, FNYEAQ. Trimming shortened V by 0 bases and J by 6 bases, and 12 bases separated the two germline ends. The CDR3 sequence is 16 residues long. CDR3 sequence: CASSLALGGVNSPLHF. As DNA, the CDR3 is TGTGCCAGCAGCTTAGCATTAGGGGGAGTTAATTCACCCCTCCACTTT.

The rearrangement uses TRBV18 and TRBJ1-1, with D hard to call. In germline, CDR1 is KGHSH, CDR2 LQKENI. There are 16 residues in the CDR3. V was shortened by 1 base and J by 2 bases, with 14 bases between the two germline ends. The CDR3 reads CASSPLELGGNTEAFF. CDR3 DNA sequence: TGTGCCAGCTCACCACTGGAATTGGGAGGCAACACTGAAGCTTTCTTT.